This T cell receptor beta chain was recorded in a study of T cell repertoires in cytomegalovirus infection. On the study more broadly: Recently described HLA-C-restricted plus well-studied HLA-B-restricted CMV epitopes were used. CMV infection plus the matching HLA type was flagged by public TCR beta signatures. General study results and limits: Cumulated frequencies of public TCR beta families served to identify carriers of CMV plus the relevant HLA. In two of eight donors, the top clonotype was HLA-C-restricted CMV-specific.

TCRdb reanalysed the reads using MiXCR and keeps one entry per CDR3 protein. The sample has roughly 920,000 distinct CDR3 sequences; around 29% are singletons. The CDR3 is 15 amino acids. V was clipped by 10 bases and J by 3 bases, with 21 bases between them. The germline CDR1 and CDR2 sequences are MNHEY and SVGEGT. A remark on this clonotype: What it recognizes is unknown.

This specimen consisted of cultured CD8+ T cells from PBMCs, obtained from culture after CMV antigen stimulation. This TCR was recovered from a human donor in good health (CMV status not recorded). Some clones in this sample may be carry-over from other donors' samples. J is TRBJ1-2 and V is TRBV6-2 or TRBV6-3; D uncertain. The CDR3 sequence is CANSHDWAVDYGYTF. As DNA, the CDR3 is TGTGCCAACAGCCACGACTGGGCTGTGGACTATGGCTACACCTTC.